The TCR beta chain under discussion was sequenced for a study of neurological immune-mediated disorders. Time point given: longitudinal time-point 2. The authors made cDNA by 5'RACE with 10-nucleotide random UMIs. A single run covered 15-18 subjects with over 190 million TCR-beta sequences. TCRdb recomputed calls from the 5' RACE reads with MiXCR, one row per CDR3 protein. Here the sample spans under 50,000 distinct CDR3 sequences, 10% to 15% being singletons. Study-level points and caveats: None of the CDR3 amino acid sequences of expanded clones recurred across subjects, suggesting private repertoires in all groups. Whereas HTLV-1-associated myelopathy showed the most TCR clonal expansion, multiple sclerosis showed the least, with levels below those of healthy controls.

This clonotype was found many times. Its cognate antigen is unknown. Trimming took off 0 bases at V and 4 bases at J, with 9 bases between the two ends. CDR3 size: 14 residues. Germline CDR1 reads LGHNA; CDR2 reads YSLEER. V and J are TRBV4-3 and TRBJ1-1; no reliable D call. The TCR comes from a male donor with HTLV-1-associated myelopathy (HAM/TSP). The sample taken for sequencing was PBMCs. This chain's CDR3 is CASSQDLRPTEAFF. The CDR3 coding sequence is TGCGCCAGCAGCCAAGATCTAAGGCCCACTGAAGCTTTCTTT.